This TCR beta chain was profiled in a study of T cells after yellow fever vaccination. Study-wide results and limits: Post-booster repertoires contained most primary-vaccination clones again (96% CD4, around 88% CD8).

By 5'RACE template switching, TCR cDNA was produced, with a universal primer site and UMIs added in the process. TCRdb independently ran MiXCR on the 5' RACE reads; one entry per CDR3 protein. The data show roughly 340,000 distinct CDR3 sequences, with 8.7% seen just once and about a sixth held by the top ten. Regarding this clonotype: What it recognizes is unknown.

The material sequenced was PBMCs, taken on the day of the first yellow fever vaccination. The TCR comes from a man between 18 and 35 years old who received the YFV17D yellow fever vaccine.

The CDR3 loop reads CASSQTREGTQYF. CDR3 nucleotides: TGTGCCAGCAGCCAGACAAGGGAGGGGACCCAGTACTTC. The chain has TRBV3-1 and TRBJ2-5, with TRBD2 matching over 7 bases. Germline V gene lookup returns CDR1 LGHDT and CDR2 YNNKEL (reference sequence). The CDR3 is 13 residues long. With 3 bases clipped from V and 7 bases from J, the junction kept 5 bases outside the gene matches.